This T cell receptor (beta chain) was sequenced for a study of blood T cell repertoires in COVID-19. Study-level information: PBMCs, B-cell-depleted T cells, or T cells were the source of the cDNA or gDNA that made up the material.

The CDR3 sequence is 14 residues long. The germline V gene has CDR1 ENHRY and CDR2 SYGVKD. J lost 7 bases, V lost 6 bases, and 7 bases had no gene match. The protocol was immunoSEQ multiplex PCR, while the TCRdb copy is restricted to in-frame clones and leaves out a portion. The profile shows some 240,000 clones, about 81% of them singletons. The gene calls are TRBV10-3 and TRBJ1-1; 11 bases are shared with TRBD1. The receptor was derived from a woman between 70 and 85 years old with COVID-19, enrolled during active disease. Sequencing was done on a sample of peripheral blood. CDR3 region: CAIRGTGGVSEAFF. CDR3 nucleotide sequence: TGTGCCATCAGGGGGACAGGGGGAGTAAGTGAAGCTTTCTTT.